This T cell receptor (beta chain) originates from a study of vaccination and CD4 T cells after COVID-19. Overall study: Post-COVID draws came a median approximately 100 days after diagnosis (range 35 to 161). Control cultures were supplied with a CEFX pool, an HIV-1 Nef pool, or no peptide at all. Samples after vaccination came a median roughly 74 days past dose two, ranging 14 to 241.

V was pared by 0 bases and J by 4 bases, with 9 bases between. Germline V CDR1 and CDR2: MNHEY, SVGAGI. The CDR3 totals 15 residues. At the Johns Hopkins FTIC core, DNA taken from cultured CD4+ T cells was sequenced by way of the Oncomine TCR Beta short-read assay. TCRdb ran MiXCR on the PCR reads and lists one entry per CDR3 protein. The profile covers about 19,000 distinct CDR3 sequences, with approximately 39% appearing a single time and roughly 13% taken by the ten largest. Treatment described: roughly 11-day PBMC culture with coronavirus spike peptide pools or control peptides (ViraFEST assay). ViraFEST stimulated the growth of antigen-specific T cells using peptide pools and subsequently profiled their TCRs by sequencing. With regard to this clonotype: Its antigen is still unknown.

This chain connects TRBV6-5 to TRBJ1-4; D perhaps matches TRBD1 (5 bases). The sequence was obtained from a human donor with COVID-19. Sample: cultured CD4+ T cells from blood. The CDR3 spells CASSYSPGGNEKLFF. Here the CDR3 DNA reads TGTGCCAGCAGTTACTCTCCGGGGGGTAATGAAAAACTGTTTTTT.